The clone carrying this T cell receptor beta chain was seen repeatedly, ten times or more. Using its own MiXCR run on the reads, TCRdb lists one record per CDR3 protein. The data show over 250,000 distinct CDR3 sequences, with about 25% seen just once and roughly 13% held by the top ten. The germline V and J ends were trimmed by 10 bases and 0 bases, with 14 bases remaining between them. The CDR3 is 14 amino acids. The germline CDR1 and CDR2 sequences are SGHVS and FNYEAQ. This specimen comes from a study of T cell repertoires in cytomegalovirus infection. Input material: PBMCs. The chain uses TRBV7-6 and TRBJ2-3; D tentatively reads TRBD1 or TRBD2 (6 bases each). The origin of this receptor is a human donor in good health (CMV status not recorded). Some clones in this sample may be carry-over from other donors' samples. This CDR3 is CATAEGGSTDTQYF. CDR3 nucleotide sequence: TGTGCCACCGCGGAGGGGGGCAGCACAGATACGCAGTATTTT.